The clone carrying this T cell receptor (beta chain) was detected once. Profiling relied on immunoSEQ multiplex PCR, and the TCRdb table lists in-frame clones only, not all of them. The data hold about 140,000 clones, with approximately 85% observed a single time. The V segment lost 8 bases and the J segment 4 bases; nucleotides outside the gene matches: 13. CDR1 and CDR2 from the germline V gene are LGHDT and YNNKEL (reference sequence). CDR3 length equals 16 residues. The sample belongs to a study of blood T cell repertoires in COVID-19. The overall study: The samples span acute and convalescent COVID-19 from the United States, Italy and Spain. PBMCs, B-cell-depleted T cells, or T cells were the source of the cDNA or gDNA that made up the material.

The V gene is TRBV3-1 (or the pseudogene TRBV3-2), the J gene TRBJ2-1, with 8 bases identical to TRBD2. The sequence derives from a woman older than 75 with acute or convalescent COVID-19. Sequences were obtained from peripheral blood. CDR3 amino acids: CASSRSLAALYNEQFF. CDR3 sequence (DNA): TGTGCCAGCTCAAGATCACTAGCGGCGCTTTACAATGAGCAGTTCTTC.